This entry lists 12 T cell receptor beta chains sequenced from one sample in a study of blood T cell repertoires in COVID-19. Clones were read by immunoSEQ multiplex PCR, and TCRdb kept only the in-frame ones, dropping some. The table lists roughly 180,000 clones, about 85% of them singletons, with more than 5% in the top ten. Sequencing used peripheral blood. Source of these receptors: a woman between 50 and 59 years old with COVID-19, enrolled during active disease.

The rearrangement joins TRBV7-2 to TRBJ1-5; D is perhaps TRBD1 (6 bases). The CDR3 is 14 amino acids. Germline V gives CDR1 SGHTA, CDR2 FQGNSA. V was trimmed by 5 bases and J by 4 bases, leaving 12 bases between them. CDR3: CASSPRGGNQPQHF. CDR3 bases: TGTGCCAGCAGCCCTAGAGGGGGAAATCAGCCCCAGCATTTT.

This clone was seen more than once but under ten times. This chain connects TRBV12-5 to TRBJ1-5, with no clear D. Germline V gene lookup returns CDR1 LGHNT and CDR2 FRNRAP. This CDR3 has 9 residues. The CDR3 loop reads CAQIKPQHF. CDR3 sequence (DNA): TGTGCCCAAATCAAGCCCCAGCATTTT. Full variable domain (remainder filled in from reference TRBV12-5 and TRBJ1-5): DARVTQTPRHKVTEMGQEVTMRCQPILGHNTVFWYRQTMMQGLELLAYFRNRAPLDDSGMPKDRFSAEMPDATLATLKIQPSEPRDSAVYFCAQIKPQHFGDGTRLSIL.

The CDR3 nucleotides read TGCGCCAGCAGCCATGCGGGGGGAATATACAATGAGCAGTTCTTC. Translating it yields CASSHAGGIYNEQFF. J is TRBJ2-1 and V is TRBV5-1, with 8 bases identical to TRBD2. The CDR3 consists of 15 residues. The V segment lost 4 bases and the J segment 4 bases; nucleotides outside the gene matches: 7. In germline, CDR1 is SGHRS, CDR2 YFSETQ.

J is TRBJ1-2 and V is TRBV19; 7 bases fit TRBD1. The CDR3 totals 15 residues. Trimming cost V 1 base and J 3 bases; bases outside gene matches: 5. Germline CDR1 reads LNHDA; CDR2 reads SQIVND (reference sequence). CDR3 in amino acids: CASSIVVGGHYGYTF. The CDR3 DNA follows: TGTGCCAGTAGTATAGTGGTAGGGGGCCACTATGGCTACACCTTC.

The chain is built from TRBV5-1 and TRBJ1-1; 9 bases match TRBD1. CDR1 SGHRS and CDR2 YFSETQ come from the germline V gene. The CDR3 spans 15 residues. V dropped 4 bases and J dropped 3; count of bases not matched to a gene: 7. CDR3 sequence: CASSRDRVEDTEAFF. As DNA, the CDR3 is TGCGCCAGCAGCCGGGACAGGGTGGAGGACACTGAAGCTTTCTTT.

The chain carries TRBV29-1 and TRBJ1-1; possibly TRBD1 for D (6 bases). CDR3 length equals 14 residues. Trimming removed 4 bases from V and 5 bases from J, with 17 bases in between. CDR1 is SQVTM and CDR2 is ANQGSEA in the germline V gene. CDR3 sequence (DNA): TGCAGCGTTGCACAGGGTCCCGGGGTGACTGAAGCTTTCTTT. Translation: CSVAQGPGVTEAFF.

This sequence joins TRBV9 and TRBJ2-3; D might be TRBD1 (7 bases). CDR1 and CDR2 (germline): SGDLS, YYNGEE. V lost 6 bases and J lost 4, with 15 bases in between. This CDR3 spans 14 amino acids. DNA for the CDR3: TGTGCCAGCAAGGGCAGGGGGGTGGCAGATACGCAGTATTTT. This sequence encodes CASKGRGVADTQYF. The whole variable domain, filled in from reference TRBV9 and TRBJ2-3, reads DSGVTQTPKHLITATGQRVTLRCSPRSGDLSVYWYQQSLDQGLQFLIQYYNGEERAKGNILERFSAQQFPDLHSELNLSSLELGDSALYFCASKGRGVADTQYFGPGTRLTVL.

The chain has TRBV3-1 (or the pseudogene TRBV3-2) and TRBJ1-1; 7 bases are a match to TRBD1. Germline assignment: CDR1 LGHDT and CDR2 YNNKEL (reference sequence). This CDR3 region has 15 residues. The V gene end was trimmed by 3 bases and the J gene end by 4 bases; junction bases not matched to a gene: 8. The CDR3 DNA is TGTGCCAGCAGCCATCATAAGACAGGGACCACTGAAGCTTTCTTT. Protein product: CASSHHKTGTTEAFF.

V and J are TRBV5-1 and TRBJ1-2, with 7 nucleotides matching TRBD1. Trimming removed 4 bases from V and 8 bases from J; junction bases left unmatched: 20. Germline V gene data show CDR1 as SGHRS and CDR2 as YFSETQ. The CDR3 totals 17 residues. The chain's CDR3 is CASSPTSFRTGEQGYTF. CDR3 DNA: TGCGCCAGCAGCCCCACCTCGTTTCGTACAGGGGAGCAGGGCTACACCTTC.

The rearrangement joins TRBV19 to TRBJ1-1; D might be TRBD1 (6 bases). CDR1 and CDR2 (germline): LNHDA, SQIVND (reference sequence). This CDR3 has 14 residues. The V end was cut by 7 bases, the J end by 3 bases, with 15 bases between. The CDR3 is CASTLGGAYTEAFF. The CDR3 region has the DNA TGTGCCAGTACCCTAGGGGGAGCTTACACTGAAGCTTTCTTT.

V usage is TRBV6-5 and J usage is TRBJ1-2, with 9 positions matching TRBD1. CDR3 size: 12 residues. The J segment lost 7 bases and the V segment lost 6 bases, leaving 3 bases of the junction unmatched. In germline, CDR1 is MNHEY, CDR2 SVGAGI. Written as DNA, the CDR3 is TGTGCCAGCAGCCGGACAGGGGTTGGCTACACCTTC. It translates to CASSRTGVGYTF.

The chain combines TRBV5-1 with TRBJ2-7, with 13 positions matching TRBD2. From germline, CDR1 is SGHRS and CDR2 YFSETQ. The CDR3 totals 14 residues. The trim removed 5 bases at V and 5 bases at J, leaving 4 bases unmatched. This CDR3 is CASRRTSGGDEQYF. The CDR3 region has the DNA TGCGCCAGCAGACGGACTAGCGGGGGCGACGAGCAGTACTTC.